A selection of T cell receptor beta chains follows, all from one sample in a study of cytomegalovirus exposure and HLA in healthy donors. Assay used: immunoSEQ multiplex PCR; TCRdb lists only in-frame clones, some missing. The sample lists hundreds of thousands of clones, 65% to 90% occurring once. Sequencing was performed on PBMCs. All receptors derive from a girl under 18 in good health and CMV-seronegative. CDR3s leave out the opening cysteine and the closing phenylalanine or tryptophan.

CDR3aa: ASSQSRSNRSGGDYGYT
v_gene: TRBV23-1

CDR3aa: ASSFNRGRGYGYT
v_gene: TRBV11-2

CDR3aa: ASSLGDRNLYGYT
v_gene: TRBV5-6

CDR3aa: ASSPVPMLAGEQY
v_gene: TRBV7-6

CDR3aa: ASSGPGQGNTEAF
v_gene: TRBV28

CDR3aa: ATGGGSYEQY
v_gene: TRBV6-6

CDR3aa: ASSLRRSDRGGQF
v_gene: TRBV7-2

CDR3aa: ASSLEAGGGYGYT
v_gene: TRBV5-1

CDR3aa: ASRKTPGLAGGPHNEQF
v_gene: TRBV7-3

CDR3aa: ASSDGQAAEAF
v_gene: TRBV2

CDR3aa: ARAQSNYGYT
v_gene: TRBV7-2

CDR3aa: ASSQQGSGNTIY
v_gene: TRBV18

CDR3aa: ASSFGGWRGTEAF
v_gene: TRBV6-6

CDR3aa: ASRRWITYNEQF
v_gene: TRBV28

CDR3aa: ASSLGVGRQGAQYGYT
v_gene: TRBV7-2

CDR3aa: ATSSFSGGAGGNNEQF
v_gene: TRBV15

CDR3aa: ASREYYSGINTGELF
v_gene: TRBV6-1

CDR3aa: ASGFINYGYT
v_gene: TRBV12-5

CDR3aa: ASSVLPNQETQY
v_gene: TRBV6-1

CDR3aa: ASRGGTYEQY
v_gene: TRBV6-1

CDR3aa: ASSSRDRVTEAF
v_gene: TRBV27

CDR3aa: ASLFGVRETQY
v_gene: TRBV6-1

CDR3aa: ASSEPPGGRLNQPQH
v_gene: TRBV6-1

CDR3aa: ASSNQGDYGYT
v_gene: TRBV5-1

CDR3aa: ASGTGPYEQY
v_gene: TRBV7-3

CDR3aa: ASSLAASGYQETQY
v_gene: TRBV11-2

CDR3aa: ASSLFPGDYGYT
v_gene: TRBV5-5

CDR3aa: ASSLGGRATDTQY
v_gene: TRBV7-6

CDR3aa: ASSLLTSGSTDTQY
v_gene: TRBV5-1

CDR3aa: ASSLYTLASTDTQY
v_gene: TRBV28

CDR3aa: ASSFEDSTYEQY
v_gene: TRBV28

CDR3aa: ASRRGFTEAF
v_gene: TRBV19

CDR3aa: ASRQGAKQPQH
v_gene: TRBV4-2

CDR3aa: ASSLRVTTGELF
v_gene: TRBV28

CDR3aa: ASSKVRGSPLH
v_gene: TRBV21-1

CDR3aa: ASRDTQQPQH
v_gene: TRBV6-6

CDR3aa: AWSLRGGTANSPLH
v_gene: TRBV30

CDR3aa: ASSLAGGNYGYT
v_gene: TRBV7-9

CDR3aa: ASSVVERSTFGGYT
v_gene: TRBV9

CDR3aa: ASSLGSGGSSTDTQY
v_gene: TRBV5-1

CDR3aa: ASSVSLGGMPSPLH
v_gene: TRBV9

CDR3aa: ASKTQDREVNQPQH
v_gene: TRBV28

CDR3aa: ASSFNRRETQY
v_gene: TRBV5-1

CDR3aa: ASSMIQALGNQPQH
v_gene: TRBV19

CDR3aa: ASSLGQNTDTQY
v_gene: TRBV5-4

CDR3aa: ASSQDRPGGSYNSPLH
v_gene: TRBV4-3